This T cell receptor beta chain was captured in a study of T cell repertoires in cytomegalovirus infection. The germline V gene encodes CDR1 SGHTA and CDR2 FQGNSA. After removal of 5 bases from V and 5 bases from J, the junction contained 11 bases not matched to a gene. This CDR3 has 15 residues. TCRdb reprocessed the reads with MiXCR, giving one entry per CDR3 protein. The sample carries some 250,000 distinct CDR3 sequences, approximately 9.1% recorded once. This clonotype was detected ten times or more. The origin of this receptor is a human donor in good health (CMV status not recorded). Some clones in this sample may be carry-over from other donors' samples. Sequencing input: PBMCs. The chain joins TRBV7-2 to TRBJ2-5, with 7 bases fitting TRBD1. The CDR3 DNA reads TGTGCCAGCAGCCGCTCGACAGGGAGAGGGGAGACCCAGTACTTC. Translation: CASSRSTGRGETQYF.